The 26 T cell receptor beta chains below come from one sample, sequenced in a study of cytomegalovirus exposure and HLA in healthy donors. The data were produced by immunoSEQ multiplex PCR, yet TCRdb's version contains in-frame clones alone and is incomplete. The sample lists about 220,000 clones; approximately 88% were seen once. Sequenced material: PBMCs. These TCRs come from a woman aged 30 to 39 in good health and CMV-seropositive.

This rearrangement joins TRBV5-4 to TRBJ1-2; maybe TRBD1 (5 bases). Germline CDR1 reads SGHNT; CDR2 reads YYREEE (reference sequence). V lost 0 bases and J 5 bases, leaving 8 bases between the germline ends. The CDR3 runs 13 residues. The CDR3 region has the DNA TGTGCCAGCAGCTTGGAGGGGCTATATGGCTACACCTTC. This translates into CASSLEGLYGYTF.

The chain carries TRBV6-5 and TRBJ2-7; 7 bases are a match to TRBD2. Per germline, CDR1 MNHEY and CDR2 SVGAGI. CDR3 length equals 12 residues. V was pared by 10 bases and J by 5 bases, with 8 bases of the junction left unmatched. CDR3 nucleotide sequence: TGTGCCACCAAGCGGGGTCCCAACGAGCAGTACTTC. It yields the protein CATKRGPNEQYF.

CDR3 in DNA: TGTGCCAGCAGAAAGGGATTAGGGCAGCCCCAGCATTTT. It translates to CASRKGLGQPQHF. This chain joins TRBV5-6 and TRBJ1-5; D unclear. Between the trimmed V and J ends, which lost 5 bases and 7 bases, there was a span of 13 bases. Germline V lookup: CDR1 SGHDT, CDR2 YYEEEE. CDR3 length: 13 amino acids.

This clone showed up just once. The genes are TRBV27 and TRBJ1-3; 8 nucleotides line up with TRBD1. After removal of 3 bases from V and 9 bases from J, the junction contained 7 bases not matched to a gene. Per the germline V gene, CDR1 is MNHEY and CDR2 is SMNVEV (reference sequence). This CDR3 has 14 residues. The CDR3, as DNA: TGTGCCAGCAGTTTGTCAGGGGGCTTCGGCACCATATATTTT. Protein: CASSLSGGFGTIYF.

The rearrangement uses TRBV2 and TRBJ1-2; 7 bases map to TRBD1. Germline lookup yields CDR1 SNHLY and CDR2 FYNNEI. V shed 4 bases, J shed 5 bases, and the junction held 7 bases outside the gene matches. This CDR3 is built from 14 residues. The CDR3 here is CASSVRQGSYGYTF. In DNA form, the CDR3 reads TGTGCCAGCAGTGTGCGACAGGGCTCATATGGCTACACCTTC.

The rearrangement joins TRBV27 to TRBJ1-1, with no clear D. The CDR3 has 13 amino acids. Between the trimmed V and J ends, which lost 7 bases and 6 bases, there was a span of 15 bases. The germline CDR1 and CDR2 sequences are MNHEY and SMNVEV (reference sequence). In DNA form, the CDR3 reads TGTGCCAGCACCCTCGCCGGGGTGGCTGAAGCTTTCTTT. Its translation is CASTLAGVAEAFF.

This clone has just a few counts. The rearrangement links TRBV4-2 to TRBJ2-2, with a possible D match to TRBD2 (6 bases). CDR1 and CDR2 from the germline V gene are LGHNA and YNFKEQ. V was trimmed by 5 bases and J by 1 base, leaving 8 bases between them. The CDR3 runs 14 residues. In nucleotides, the CDR3 is TGTGCCAGCAGCGTTAGCGGGAACACCGGGGAGCTGTTTTTT. It specifies CASSVSGNTGELFF.

This rearrangement joins TRBV30 to TRBJ1-2; D gene ambiguous. In germline, CDR1 is GTSNPN, CDR2 SVGIG (reference sequence). The ends were cut back, 7 bases at V and 3 bases at J, with 6 bases in the middle. CDR3 size: 10 residues. CDR3 sequence reads: CASWDYGYTF. Here the CDR3 DNA reads TGTGCCTCATGGGACTATGGCTACACCTTC.

The chain joins TRBV2 to TRBJ2-5; the D gene could be TRBD1 or TRBD2 (5 bases each). Trimming took 4 bases from V and 8 from J, leaving 17 bases between them. CDR3 length: 14 amino acids. Germline V lookup: CDR1 SNHLY, CDR2 FYNNEI. The CDR3 region is CASSGRVGDGTQYF. CDR3 coding DNA: TGTGCCAGCAGTGGCAGGGTCGGGGATGGAACCCAGTACTTC.

Details on this clone: At one boundary the junction diverges from the germline segment, which might be a read error. The chain links TRBV7-7 to TRBJ2-1; a possible D gene is TRBD2 (6 bases). The length of the CDR3 is 13 residues. Germline V CDR1 and CDR2: SSHAT, FNYEAQ (reference sequence). The CDR3 DNA is TGTGCTAGCAGCCCTAGCGTAGTCAATGAGCAGTTCTTC. Protein: CASSPSVVNEQFF.

The rearrangement joins TRBV19 to TRBJ1-5; no clear D gene. Germline V gives CDR1 LNHDA, CDR2 SQIVND (reference sequence). The CDR3 runs 11 residues. V gave up 6 bases and J gave up 9 bases, with 9 bases separating them. CDR3 in DNA: TGTGCCAGTAGAAATGAGGGGCCCCAGCATTTT. Amino acids: CASRNEGPQHF.

This chain uses TRBV18 with TRBJ1-4; D is uncertain. Trimming pared 2 bases from V and 14 bases from J, leaving 24 bases between. CDR1 and CDR2 from the germline V gene are KGHSH and LQKENI. This CDR3 comprises 16 residues. CDR3: CASSPDADRLVIDLFF. The CDR3 DNA reads TGTGCCAGCTCACCAGATGCGGACCGACTAGTGATCGATCTGTTTTTT.

The gene calls are TRBV29-1 and TRBJ1-2; D ambiguous. CDR3 length: 16 residues. Germline V gene lookup returns CDR1 SQVTM and CDR2 ANQGSEA. V lost 4 bases to trimming and J lost 5 bases, with 23 bases between them. The CDR3 DNA follows: TGCAGCGTTGTTCCCTTGGGCACAGCTCCTCCGTATGGCTACACCTTC. Amino acid sequence: CSVVPLGTAPPYGYTF.

The chain couples TRBV10-3 to TRBJ1-5; TRBD1 is a possible D gene (5 bases). Per germline, CDR1 ENHRY and CDR2 SYGVKD. The CDR3 has 14 amino acids. V was pared by 7 bases and J by 4 bases, with 14 bases between. CDR3 nucleotide sequence: TGTGCCATCATTGACACAACAGGTAATCAGCCCCAGCATTTT. Its translation is CAIIDTTGNQPQHF.

The chain carries TRBV14 and TRBJ1-3; D remains ambiguous. The V gene's germline CDR1 is SGHDN and CDR2 FVKESK. The CDR3 runs 13 residues. V shed 1 base and J shed 5 bases, with 6 bases lying between them. This CDR3 is CASSQADRNTIYF. The CDR3 nucleotides read TGTGCCAGCAGCCAAGCGGACCGAAACACCATATATTTT.

The genes are TRBV6-5 and TRBJ2-7; no firm D call. Germline V gene data show CDR1 as MNHEY and CDR2 as SVGAGI. The CDR3 totals 12 residues. The germline V and J ends were trimmed by 8 bases and 3 bases, with 11 bases remaining between them. This CDR3 is CASANRHYEQYF. The DNA of the CDR3 is TGTGCCAGCGCCAATAGGCACTACGAGCAGTACTTC.

The chain is built from TRBV15 and TRBJ2-3; D remains ambiguous. The CDR3 has 15 residues. The V and J ends lost 3 bases and 0 bases respectively, with 10 bases between them. The V gene's germline CDR1 is LNHNV and CDR2 YYDKDF (reference sequence). Here the CDR3 reads CATSSGVGSTDTQYF. CDR3 DNA: TGTGCCACCAGCAGTGGGGTGGGGAGCACAGATACGCAGTATTTT.

The rearrangement uses TRBV19 and TRBJ2-7, with D perhaps matching TRBD2 (5 bases). Trimming pared 5 bases from V and 5 bases from J, leaving 19 bases between. CDR1 LNHDA and CDR2 SQIVND come from the germline V gene (reference sequence). The CDR3 has 15 amino acids. DNA for the CDR3: TGTGCCAGTAGTCCTCTTGGGAGCAAGGTCCACGAGCAGTACTTC. This translates into CASSPLGSKVHEQYF.

V is TRBV11-3 and J is TRBJ1-2, with D tentatively TRBD1 (5 bases). Between the trimmed V and J ends, which lost 3 bases and 3 bases, there was a span of 8 bases. Per the germline V gene, CDR1 is SGHNT and CDR2 is YENEEA. The CDR3 has 13 residues. In nucleotides, the CDR3 is TGTGCCAGCAGCTTCCAGGGAGACTATGGCTACACCTTC. Protein product: CASSFQGDYGYTF.

The rearrangement links TRBV7-8 to TRBJ2-1; D not certain. The CDR3 is made up of 16 amino acids. CDR1 and CDR2 (germline): SGHVS, FQNEAQ. V was cut by 6 bases and J by 1 base, with 16 bases left in between. CDR3 nucleotide sequence: TGTGCCAGCAGACCTAAAGCTAGAAATTCCTACAATGAGCAGTTCTTC. Amino acid sequence: CASRPKARNSYNEQFF.

The J gene is TRBJ1-2, the V gene TRBV7-9; D is uncertain. V was clipped by 1 base and J by 4 bases, with 10 bases between them. CDR3 length equals 14 residues. CDR1 SEHNR and CDR2 FQNEAQ come from the germline V gene (reference sequence). In DNA, the CDR3 is TGTGCCAGCAGCTTAGGGGTAATTCCCTATGGCTACACCTTC. It codes for CASSLGVIPYGYTF.

As for this clone: Other DNA sequences in the sample encode the same CDR3. This sequence joins TRBV19 and TRBJ2-7; 12 positions match TRBD1. Looked up from germline, CDR1 is LNHDA and CDR2 is SQIVND (reference sequence). Trimming removed 3 bases from V and 4 bases from J; junction bases left unmatched: 1. The CDR3 totals 14 residues. CDR3 protein: CASSMGQGAYEQYF. The CDR3 DNA follows: TGTGCCAGTAGTATGGGACAGGGGGCATACGAGCAGTACTTC.

In DNA, the CDR3 is TGTGCCAGCAGCCCCCACTCTGGGCCGACCGCTAACTATGGCTACACCTTC. Encoded protein: CASSPHSGPTANYGYTF. J is TRBJ1-2 and V is TRBV9; D uncertain. The CDR3 runs 17 residues. Germline loops: CDR1 SGDLS, CDR2 YYNGEE. V gave up 4 bases and J gave up 0 bases, with 19 bases separating them.

The V gene is TRBV29-1, the J gene TRBJ2-3; D gene uncertain. The germline V and J ends were trimmed by 3 bases and 0 bases, with 7 bases remaining between them. This CDR3 spans 13 amino acids. Germline lookup yields CDR1 SQVTM and CDR2 ANQGSEA. CDR3 region: CSVDSSSTDTQYF. The CDR3, as DNA: TGCAGCGTTGACTCGAGTAGCACAGATACGCAGTATTTT.

V gene TRBV18 combines with J gene TRBJ2-7; D may be TRBD1 or TRBD2 (6 bases each). Germline V CDR1 and CDR2: KGHSH, LQKENI. This CDR3 is 12 amino acids long. V was pared by 3 bases and J by 5 bases, with 8 bases between. CDR3 in amino acids: CASSPRGDEQYF. Here the CDR3 DNA reads TGTGCCAGCTCACCGAGGGGGGACGAGCAGTACTTC.

This clone was seen only a few times. The V gene is TRBV12-1, the J gene TRBJ2-2; TRBD1, the table's D call, lacks a check against the DNA. TRBV12-1 is reported as a pseudogene. This CDR3 is 19 amino acids long. CDR3 sequence reads: CASRDRGTGEHANTGELFF. The CDR3 region has the DNA TGTGCCAGCCGCGATCGGGGGACAGGGGAACACGCGAACACCGGGGAGCTGTTTTTT.